This passage covers 25 T cell receptor beta chains from one sample sequenced in a study of OX40 agonist ivuxolimab in advanced cancers. The data were produced by immunoSEQ multiplex PCR, yet TCRdb's version contains in-frame clones alone and is incomplete. The data show 75,000 to 100,000 clones, about 92% seen once. This material consisted of CD4+ or CD8+ T cells sorted from blood, taken in a trial of the OX40 agonist ivuxolimab. These receptors were collected from an adult with an advanced solid tumor such as melanoma, head and neck, liver or kidney cancer.

V gene TRBV6-5 combines with J gene TRBJ2-7; 7 bases line up with TRBD2. Germline loops: CDR1 MNHEY, CDR2 SVGAGI. V was pared by 6 bases and J by 3 bases, with 2 bases of the junction left unmatched. The CDR3 sequence is 12 residues long. CDR3 bases: TGTGCCAGCAGGGCGGGAGACTACGAGCAGTACTTC. Protein: CASRAGDYEQYF.

Turning to this clone: Other nucleotide sequences in the sample specify the same CDR3. The chain combines TRBV5-1 with TRBJ1-1, with D tentatively TRBD1 (6 bases). The germline gives CDR1 SGHRS, CDR2 YFSETQ. V lost 1 base and J lost 8, with 9 bases in between. The CDR3 is 12 residues long. DNA of the CDR3: TGCGCCAGCAGCTTGACAGGGACCGAAGCTTTCTTT. It translates to CASSLTGTEAFF. Complete variable domain (other parts from reference TRBV5-1 and TRBJ1-1): KAGVTQTPRYLIKTRGQQVTLSCSPISGHRSVSWYQQTPGQGLQFLFEYFSETQRNKGNFPGRFSGRQFSNSRSEMNVSTLELGDSALYLCASSLTGTEAFFGQGTRLTVV.

Only one count was recorded for this clone. The chain links TRBV4-1 to TRBJ1-3, with D unresolved. V dropped 4 bases and J dropped 7 bases, with 5 bases sitting between them. This CDR3 contains 11 residues. Looked up from germline, CDR1 is MGHRA and CDR2 is YSYEKL. DNA of the CDR3: TGCGCCAGCAGCCTTGGGAACACCATATATTTT. This sequence encodes CASSLGNTIYF.

The V gene is TRBV5-1, the J gene TRBJ2-5; tentatively, D is TRBD2 (7 bases). V lost 0 bases to trimming and J lost 11 bases, with 14 bases between them. CDR3 length equals 13 residues. Looked up from germline, CDR1 is SGHRS and CDR2 is YFSETQ. In DNA form, the CDR3 reads TGCGCCAGCAGCTTGGACAGGGCGGGGGAGCAGTACTTC. Translation: CASSLDRAGEQYF.

J is TRBJ1-4 and V is TRBV5-4, with a possible D match to TRBD1 (5 bases). V was cut by 4 bases and J by 6 bases, with 10 bases left in between. This CDR3 has 13 amino acids. CDR1 SGHNT and CDR2 YYREEE come from the germline V gene (reference sequence). The CDR3 nucleotides are TGTGCCAGCAGCCGCGAAGGGGATGAAAAACTGTTTTTT. It specifies CASSREGDEKLFF.

This clone was observed once. The V call is TRBV11-2, the J call TRBJ2-7, with 7 bases that match TRBD1. V lost 3 bases and J lost 7; bases outside the gene matches: 9. The V gene's germline CDR1 is SGHAT and CDR2 FQNNGV. There are 14 residues in the CDR3. The CDR3 nucleotides are TGTGCCAGCAGCTTCGGTAGGGGGCGCTGGGAGCAGTACTTC. It codes for CASSFGRGRWEQYF.

This chain links TRBV2 with TRBJ1-5; D call uncertain. The CDR3 is 15 residues long. Germline CDR1 SNHLY, CDR2 FYNNEI. The germline V and J ends were trimmed by 2 bases and 0 bases, with 8 bases remaining between them. The CDR3 protein is CASSEYTSSNQPQHF. As DNA, the CDR3 is TGTGCCAGCAGTGAATATACCAGTAGCAATCAGCCCCAGCATTTT.

This chain uses TRBV10-3 with TRBJ2-7; D is possibly TRBD1 (6 bases). This CDR3 comprises 16 residues. V was clipped by 6 bases and J by 3 bases, with 21 bases between them. The germline V gene has CDR1 ENHRY and CDR2 SYGVKD. This CDR3 is CAISHTGPGQIYEQYF. The CDR3 coding sequence is TGTGCCATCAGCCACACGGGACCCGGACAGATCTACGAGCAGTACTTC.

This chain joins TRBV6-5 and TRBJ2-5; weak D call: TRBD2 (6 bases). This CDR3 spans 15 amino acids. V was cut by 5 bases and J by 5 bases, with 18 bases left in between. From germline, CDR1 is MNHEY and CDR2 SVGAGI. CDR3 sequence (DNA): TGTGCCAGCAGTACTTGGACACTTGGAGGGGAGACCCAGTACTTC. Translating it yields CASSTWTLGGETQYF.

This rearrangement joins TRBV4-3 to TRBJ2-2; 7 bases fit TRBD2. After removal of 1 base from V and 3 bases from J, the junction contained 5 bases not matched to a gene. This CDR3 region has 16 residues. Per germline, CDR1 LGHNA and CDR2 YSLEER. CDR3 sequence reads: CASSQGIAGYTGELFF. The CDR3 DNA follows: TGCGCCAGCAGCCAAGGAATAGCGGGCTACACCGGGGAGCTGTTTTTT.

J is TRBJ2-7 and V is TRBV2; 9 bases match TRBD1. V lost 4 bases to trimming and J lost 6 bases; unmatched junction nucleotides: 7. CDR1 and CDR2 from the germline V gene are SNHLY and FYNNEI. The CDR3 has 14 residues. CDR3 DNA sequence: TGTGCCAGCAGTGTCCGGGACAGGGTAGGCGAGCAGTACTTC. Translating it yields CASSVRDRVGEQYF.

The V gene is TRBV27, the J gene TRBJ1-1; D is possibly TRBD1 (6 bases). V lost 5 bases to trimming and J lost 5 bases, with 9 bases between them. The germline gives CDR1 MNHEY, CDR2 SMNVEV (reference sequence). The CDR3 spans 12 residues. The CDR3 reads CASSTGFTEAFF. The CDR3 DNA follows: TGTGCCAGCAGTACAGGGTTTACTGAAGCTTTCTTT.

The chain couples TRBV29-1 to TRBJ2-7; 9 nucleotides align to TRBD1. Germline V gene data show CDR1 as SQVTM and CDR2 as ANQGSEA. The CDR3 contains 12 residues. CDR3: CSALGQGYEQYF. The CDR3 nucleotides are TGCAGTGCCTTGGGACAGGGTTACGAGCAGTACTTC.

Only one count was recorded for this clone. The chain is built from TRBV27 and TRBJ1-5; weak D call: TRBD1 (6 bases). Germline assignment: CDR1 MNHEY and CDR2 SMNVEV (reference sequence). This CDR3 is 16 amino acids long. V was clipped by 4 bases and J by 0 bases, with 13 bases between them. The CDR3 DNA is TGTGCCAGCAGTTCCAGGGGTTCGTATAGCAATCAGCCCCAGCATTTT. Amino acids: CASSSRGSYSNQPQHF.

V gene TRBV7-2 combines with J gene TRBJ2-2; D uncertain. V lost 1 base and J lost 5, with 11 bases in between. The germline V gene has CDR1 SGHTA and CDR2 FQGNSA. The CDR3 spans 15 residues. The CDR3 here is CASSLGYGLTGELFF. The CDR3 DNA reads as TGTGCCAGCAGCTTAGGATACGGGTTAACCGGGGAGCTGTTTTTT.

CDR3 region: CASSPGSGSEKLFF. In DNA, the CDR3 is TGTGCCAGCAGCCCAGGGAGCGGGAGTGAAAAACTGTTTTTT. The chain joins TRBV5-6 to TRBJ1-4; D perhaps matches TRBD1 (5 bases). In germline, CDR1 is SGHDT, CDR2 YYEEEE. Trimming pared 4 bases from V and 7 bases from J, leaving 14 bases between. The CDR3 runs 14 residues.

The V gene is TRBV4-3, the J gene TRBJ1-6; the D gene is possibly TRBD1 (5 bases). The CDR3 extends over 16 amino acids. V was trimmed by 4 bases and J by 5 bases, leaving 15 bases between them. Germline V lookup: CDR1 LGHNA, CDR2 YSLEER. CDR3 nucleotides: TGCGCCAGCAGCCTAGAGGCGGGGCGAAATAATTCACCCCTCCACTTT. It codes for CASSLEAGRNNSPLHF.

This clone appeared a single time. The genes are TRBV10-1 and TRBJ2-3; D call uncertain. Germline V gives CDR1 WNHNN, CDR2 SYGVQD (reference sequence). The CDR3 has 14 residues. Trimming left V 0 bases short and J 1 base short, with 5 bases between. The CDR3 here is CASSESTGTDTQYF. CDR3 nucleotides: TGCGCCAGCAGTGAGTCTACGGGCACAGATACGCAGTATTTT.

J is TRBJ2-1 and V is TRBV2, with TRBD1 as a possible D gene (5 bases). The CDR3 is 15 residues long. Germline V lookup: CDR1 SNHLY, CDR2 FYNNEI. Trimming took off 2 bases at V and 2 bases at J, with 10 bases between the two ends. In DNA, the CDR3 is TGTGCCAGCAGTGAAACCCAGGGCCCCTACAATGAGCAGTTCTTC. This sequence encodes CASSETQGPYNEQFF.

V is TRBV27 and J is TRBJ2-1, with D maybe TRBD2 (6 bases). The V and J ends lost 5 bases and 0 bases respectively, with 17 bases between them. Germline V gene sequence: CDR1 MNHEY, CDR2 SMNVEV (reference sequence). The CDR3 is 17 amino acids. CDR3 protein: CASSVGTLVLSYNEQFF. CDR3 bases: TGTGCCAGCAGTGTCGGGACTCTTGTTCTCTCCTACAATGAGCAGTTCTTC.

This rearrangement joins TRBV13 to TRBJ1-4, with a possible D match to TRBD1 (6 bases). Germline-derived CDR1 and CDR2 are PRHDT and FYEKMQ (reference sequence). Trimming took 5 bases from V and 5 from J, leaving 15 bases between them. This CDR3 is built from 15 residues. CDR3 bases: TGTGCCAGCAGCCCCGGAGGACAGCCAAATGAAAAACTGTTTTTT. The encoded protein is CASSPGGQPNEKLFF.

The genes are TRBV7-9 and TRBJ1-1; no firm D call. The ends were cut back, 1 base at V and 0 bases at J, with 9 bases in the middle. The CDR3 is 15 residues long. CDR1 and CDR2 from the germline V gene are SEHNR and FQNEAQ (reference sequence). The CDR3: CASSLDVGLNTEAFF. Written as DNA, the CDR3 is TGTGCCAGCAGCTTAGACGTGGGGTTGAACACTGAAGCTTTCTTT.

CDR3 region: CASSWGDSSYEQYF. CDR3 nucleotides: TGTGCCAGCAGTTGGGGGGACTCCTCCTACGAGCAGTACTTC. V is TRBV27 and J is TRBJ2-7, with D possibly TRBD2 on 6 matching bases. The germline V gene has CDR1 MNHEY and CDR2 SMNVEV (reference sequence). V was shortened by 4 bases and J by 0 bases, with 10 bases between the two germline ends. CDR3 length equals 14 residues.

V is TRBV9 and J is TRBJ2-7; no definite D call. Trimming left V 0 bases short and J 3 bases short, with 10 bases between. CDR3 length: 14 residues. The germline gives CDR1 SGDLS, CDR2 YYNGEE. As DNA, the CDR3 is TGTGCCAGCAGCGTAGGTCCACGAAACTACGAGCAGTACTTC. Its translation: CASSVGPRNYEQYF. The full variable domain, its missing parts supplied by reference TRBV9 and TRBJ2-7, is DSGVTQTPKHLITATGQRVTLRCSPRSGDLSVYWYQQSLDQGLQFLIQYYNGEERAKGNILERFSAQQFPDLHSELNLSSLELGDSALYFCASSVGPRNYEQYFGPGTRLTVT.

This chain joins TRBV5-4 and TRBJ2-1; D may be TRBD1 (6 bases). In germline, CDR1 is SGHNT, CDR2 YYREEE (reference sequence). This CDR3 is 15 amino acids long. Deletions cut 1 base from V and 0 bases from J, with 8 bases between. The CDR3 nucleotides are TGTGCCAGCAGCTTGTCAGGGGACTCCTACAATGAGCAGTTCTTC. This sequence encodes CASSLSGDSYNEQFF.